This TCR beta chain was profiled in a study of cytomegalovirus exposure and HLA in healthy donors. Whole-study context: The study's early data release held some 85 million unique TCRs from HLA-typed donors. Study-level findings and limits: Cytomegalovirus association was listed for 150 or so TCR beta chains. Earlier analysis yielded a pattern in which most TCR beta V segments were productive about 90% or about 30% of the time. In vitro confirmation showed three CMV-associated chains to be CMV antigen specific.

The study ran its PCR with 60 Vbeta and 13 Jbeta primers. TCRdb's table, derived via immunoSEQ multiplex PCR, lists solely in-frame clones and lacks some. The data contain approximately 160,000 clones, about 83% of them singletons. Germline lookup yields CDR1 MNHEY and CDR2 SMNVEV (reference sequence). The CDR3 spans 13 residues. Trimming stripped 6 bases from V and 0 bases from J, with 8 bases between. Worth noting for this clone: The antigen remains undetermined.

This chain joins TRBV27 and TRBJ1-1; D is unclear. The sequencing sample was made of PBMCs. The sequence derives from a girl between 10 and 17 years old in good health and CMV-seropositive. The CDR3 loop is CASRNSLNTEAFF. The CDR3 region has the DNA TGTGCCAGCAGGAACAGTTTGAACACTGAAGCTTTCTTT.